The sequence of this T cell receptor (beta chain) was determined in a study of T-cell memory formation after mild COVID-19. TCRdb reprocessed the 5' RACE reads via MiXCR and lists one record per CDR3 protein. In the table there are 350,000 to 500,000 distinct CDR3 sequences, more than 20% of which are singletons. In its sample, this clonotype was seen a few times. Its antigen is not known. General study points: There was a balanced CD4/CD8 profile in clones contracting day 15 to 85, and later expanders leaned CD4+. The main location of contracting CD4+ clones was CM and EM, and that of contracting CD8+ clones was EMRA.

Trimming pared 3 bases from V and 7 bases from J, leaving 8 bases between. Looked up from germline, CDR1 is SGHKS and CDR2 is YYEKEE (reference sequence). The CDR3 length is 11 residues. Sequenced material: PBMCs or a T cell subset sorted from them (not recorded which). This chain links TRBV5-5 with TRBJ2-7; no clear D. The clonotype comes from an adult woman who had mild COVID-19 (a few samples of this study predate the infection). Cell type and time point are not known. CDR3 sequence: CASSSSWEQYF. DNA for the CDR3: TGTGCCAGCAGCTCTTCCTGGGAGCAGTACTTC.